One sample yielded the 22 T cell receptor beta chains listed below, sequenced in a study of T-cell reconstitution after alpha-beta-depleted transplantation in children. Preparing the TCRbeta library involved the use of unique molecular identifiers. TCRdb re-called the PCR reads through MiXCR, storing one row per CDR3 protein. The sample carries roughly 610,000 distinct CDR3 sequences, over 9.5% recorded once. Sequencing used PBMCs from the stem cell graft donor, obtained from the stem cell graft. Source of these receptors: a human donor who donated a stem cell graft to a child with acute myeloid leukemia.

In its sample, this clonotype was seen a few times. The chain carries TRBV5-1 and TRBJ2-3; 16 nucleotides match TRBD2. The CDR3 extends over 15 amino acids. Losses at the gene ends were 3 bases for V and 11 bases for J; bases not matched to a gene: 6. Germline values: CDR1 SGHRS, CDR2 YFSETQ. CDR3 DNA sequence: TGCGCCAGCAGCTCGGGACTAGCGGGAGGGCCCGGGCAGTATTTT. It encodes CASSSGLAGGPGQYF.

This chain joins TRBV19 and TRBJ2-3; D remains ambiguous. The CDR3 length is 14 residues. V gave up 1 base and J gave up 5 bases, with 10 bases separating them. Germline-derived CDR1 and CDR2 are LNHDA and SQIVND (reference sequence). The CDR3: CASSIGSQGDTQYF. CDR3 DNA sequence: TGTGCCAGTAGTATAGGATCTCAAGGAGATACGCAGTATTTT.

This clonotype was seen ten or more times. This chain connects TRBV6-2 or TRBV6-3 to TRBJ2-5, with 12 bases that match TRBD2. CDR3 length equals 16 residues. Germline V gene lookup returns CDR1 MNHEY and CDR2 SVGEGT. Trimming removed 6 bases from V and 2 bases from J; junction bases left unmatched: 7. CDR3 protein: CASRMGLAGYQETQYF. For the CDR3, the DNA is TGTGCCAGCAGAATGGGACTAGCGGGCTATCAAGAGACCCAGTACTTC.

CDR3 sequence: CASSYLAGGPGEQYF. The CDR3 DNA reads TGTGCCAGCAGTTACCTAGCGGGAGGGCCCGGCGAGCAGTACTTC. V is TRBV12-3 or TRBV12-4 and J is TRBJ2-7; 12 positions match TRBD2. CDR3 length equals 15 residues. V was pared by 4 bases and J by 6 bases, with 7 bases of the junction left unmatched.

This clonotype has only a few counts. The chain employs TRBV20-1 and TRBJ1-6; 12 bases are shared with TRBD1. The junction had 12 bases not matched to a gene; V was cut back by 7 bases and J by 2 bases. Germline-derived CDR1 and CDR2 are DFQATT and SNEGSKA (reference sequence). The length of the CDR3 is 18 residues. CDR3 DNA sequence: TGCAGTGTTGGTCCCGGGACAGGGGGCAGCGCCTATAATTCACCCCTCCACTTT. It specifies CSVGPGTGGSAYNSPLHF.

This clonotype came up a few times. CDR3 sequence: CASSKRRTGNGYTF. The CDR3 region has the DNA TGTGCCAGCAGCAAAAGGAGGACAGGGAATGGCTACACCTTC. This chain links TRBV21-1 with TRBJ1-2; the DNA was not compared with TRBD1, the D call given in the table. TRBV21-1 is a known pseudogene. The CDR3 length is 14 residues.

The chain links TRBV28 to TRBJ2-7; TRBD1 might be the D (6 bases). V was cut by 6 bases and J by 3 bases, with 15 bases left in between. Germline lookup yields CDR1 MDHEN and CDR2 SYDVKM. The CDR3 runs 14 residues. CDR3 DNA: TGTGCCAGCAGACACCGGGACACGTTCTACGAGCAGTACTTC. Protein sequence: CASRHRDTFYEQYF.

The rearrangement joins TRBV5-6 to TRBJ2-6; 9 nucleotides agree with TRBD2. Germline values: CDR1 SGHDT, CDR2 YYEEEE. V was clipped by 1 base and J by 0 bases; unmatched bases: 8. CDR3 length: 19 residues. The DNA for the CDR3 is TGTGCCAGCAGCTTGTGGGCTAGCGGGATACACTCTGGGGCCAACGTCCTGACTTTC. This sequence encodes CASSLWASGIHSGANVLTF.

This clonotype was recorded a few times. CDR3 residues: CASSITGTRADNEQFF. DNA for the CDR3: TGTGCCAGTAGTATTACCGGGACTAGAGCAGACAATGAGCAGTTCTTC. This chain links TRBV19 with TRBJ2-1; 8 bases line up with TRBD2. Germline V gene lookup returns CDR1 LNHDA and CDR2 SQIVND (reference sequence). Trimming at V came to 3 bases and at J to 5 bases, leaving 9 bases not matched to a gene. This CDR3 region has 16 residues.

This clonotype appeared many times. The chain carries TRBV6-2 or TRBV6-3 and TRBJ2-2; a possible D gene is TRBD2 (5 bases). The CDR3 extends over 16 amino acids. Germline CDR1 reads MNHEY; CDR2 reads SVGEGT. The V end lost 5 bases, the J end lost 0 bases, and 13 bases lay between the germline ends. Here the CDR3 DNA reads TGTGCCAGCAGTCTTAGCGCGTCGGCGAACACCGGGGAGCTGTTTTTT. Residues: CASSLSASANTGELFF.

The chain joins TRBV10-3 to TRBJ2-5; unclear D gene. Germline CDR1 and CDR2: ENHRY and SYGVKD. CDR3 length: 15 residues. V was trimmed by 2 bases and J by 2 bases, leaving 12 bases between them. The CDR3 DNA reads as TGTGCCATCAGTGAGGGTAGGACGACTCAAGAGACCCAGTACTTC. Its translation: CAISEGRTTQETQYF.

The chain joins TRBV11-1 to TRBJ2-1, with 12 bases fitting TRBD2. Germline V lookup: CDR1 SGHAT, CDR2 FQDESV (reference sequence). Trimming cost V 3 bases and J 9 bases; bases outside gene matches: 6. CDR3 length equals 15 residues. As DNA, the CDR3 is TGTGCCAGCAGCTTGACTAGCGGGAGTATCGGTGAGCAGTTCTTC. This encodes CASSLTSGSIGEQFF.

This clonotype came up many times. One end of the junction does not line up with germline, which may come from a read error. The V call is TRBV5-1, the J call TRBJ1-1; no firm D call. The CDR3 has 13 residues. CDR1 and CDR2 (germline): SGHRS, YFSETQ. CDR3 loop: CASSLLVNTEAFF. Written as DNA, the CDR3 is TGTGCCAGCAGCTTATTGGTGAACACTGAAGCTTTCTTT.

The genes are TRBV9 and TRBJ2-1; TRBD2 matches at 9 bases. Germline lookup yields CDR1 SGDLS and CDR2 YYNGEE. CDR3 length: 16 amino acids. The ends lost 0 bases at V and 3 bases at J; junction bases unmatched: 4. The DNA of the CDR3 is TGTGCCAGCAGCGTAGTGGCGGGAGGGGGCTACAATGAGCAGTTCTTC. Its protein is CASSVVAGGGYNEQFF.

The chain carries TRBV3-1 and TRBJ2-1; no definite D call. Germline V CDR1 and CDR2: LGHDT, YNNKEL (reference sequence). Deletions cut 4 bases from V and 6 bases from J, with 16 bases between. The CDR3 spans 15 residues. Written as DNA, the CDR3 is TGTGCCAGCAGCCTCGGCCTAGAGCCCGGCAATGAGCAGTTCTTC. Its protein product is CASSLGLEPGNEQFF.

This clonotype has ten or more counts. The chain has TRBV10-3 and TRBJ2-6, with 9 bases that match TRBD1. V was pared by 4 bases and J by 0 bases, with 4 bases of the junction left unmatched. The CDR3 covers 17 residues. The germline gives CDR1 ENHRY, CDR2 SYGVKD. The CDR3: CAISVGTGNSGANVLTF. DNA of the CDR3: TGTGCCATCAGTGTAGGGACAGGGAACTCTGGGGCCAACGTCCTGACTTTC.

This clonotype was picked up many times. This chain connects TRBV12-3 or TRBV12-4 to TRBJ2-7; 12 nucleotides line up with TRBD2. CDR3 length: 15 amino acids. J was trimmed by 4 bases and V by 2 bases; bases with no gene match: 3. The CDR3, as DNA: TGTGCCAGCAGTTTAAGCACTAGCGGGAGGTACGAGCAGTACTTC. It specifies CASSLSTSGRYEQYF.

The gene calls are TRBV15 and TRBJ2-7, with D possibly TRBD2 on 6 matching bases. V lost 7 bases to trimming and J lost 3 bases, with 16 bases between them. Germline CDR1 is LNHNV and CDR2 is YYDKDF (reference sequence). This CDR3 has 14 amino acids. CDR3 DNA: TGTGCCACCACGGCGGGGTCGGGTTTCTACGAGCAGTACTTC. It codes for CATTAGSGFYEQYF.

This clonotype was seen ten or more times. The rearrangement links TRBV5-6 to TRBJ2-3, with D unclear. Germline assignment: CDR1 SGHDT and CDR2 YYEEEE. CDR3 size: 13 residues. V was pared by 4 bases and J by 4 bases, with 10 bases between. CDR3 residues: CASSAGGSDTQYF. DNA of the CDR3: TGTGCCAGCAGCGCCGGTGGGTCAGATACGCAGTATTTT.

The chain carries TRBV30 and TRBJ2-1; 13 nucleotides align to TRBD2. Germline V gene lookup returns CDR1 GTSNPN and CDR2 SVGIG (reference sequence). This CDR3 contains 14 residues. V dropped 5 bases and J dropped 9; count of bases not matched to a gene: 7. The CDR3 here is CAWEGLAGSFEQFF. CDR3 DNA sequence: TGTGCCTGGGAGGGACTAGCGGGAAGTTTTGAGCAGTTCTTC.

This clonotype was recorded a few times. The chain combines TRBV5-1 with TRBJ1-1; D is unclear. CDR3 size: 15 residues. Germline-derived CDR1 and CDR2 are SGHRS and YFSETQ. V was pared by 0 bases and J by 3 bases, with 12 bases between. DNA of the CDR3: TGCGCCAGCAGCTTGGGTACCACCGGAGACACTGAAGCTTTCTTT. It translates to CASSLGTTGDTEAFF.

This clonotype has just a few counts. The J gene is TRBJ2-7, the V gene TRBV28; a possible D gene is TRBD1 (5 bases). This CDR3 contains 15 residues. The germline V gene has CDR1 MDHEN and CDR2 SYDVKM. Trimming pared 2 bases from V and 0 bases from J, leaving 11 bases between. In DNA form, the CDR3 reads TGTGCCAGCAGTTTAACAGGTCAGAGCTCCTACGAGCAGTACTTC. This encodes CASSLTGQSSYEQYF.